One and the same sample provided the 7 T cell receptor beta chains below, sequenced in a study of blood T cells in healthy people across ages. Sample-barcoded 5' priming and a J-beta primer mix drove a second PCR of 7 to 11 cycles. TCRdb passed the 5' RACE reads through MiXCR, listing each CDR3 protein once. The top ten clones hold 7.9% of a sample with 1.4 million to 1.5 million distinct CDR3 sequences, around 42% of them seen once. The sequencing input was blood. The receptors here all came from a young woman in good health.

The J gene is TRBJ2-5, the V gene TRBV7-2; 12 nucleotides line up with TRBD2. CDR1 is SGHTA, CDR2 FQGNSA, per germline. CDR3 length: 20 amino acids. V lost 5 bases and J lost 11; bases outside the gene matches: 27. In nucleotides, the CDR3 is TGTGCCAGCAGCCCACGATCCGGGACTAGCGGGTTTGGCGCCTACAATGAGCAGTACTTC. The encoded protein is CASSPRSGTSGFGAYNEQYF.

This sequence joins TRBV6-5 and TRBJ1-1, with TRBD1 matching over 8 bases. The CDR3 consists of 15 residues. The junction had 12 bases not matched to a gene; V was cut back by 7 bases and J by 5 bases. Looked up from germline, CDR1 is MNHEY and CDR2 is SVGAGI. The CDR3 region is CASIRAGGLRTEAFF. CDR3 DNA: TGTGCCAGCATTCGGGCAGGGGGCTTGAGGACTGAAGCTTTCTTT.

This clonotype occurred once. Just one base apart from a much larger clone, this may be a read error. The chain is built from TRBV7-2 and TRBJ2-1; D not resolved. CDR1 is SGHTA, CDR2 FQGNSA, per germline. V was clipped by 7 bases and J by 4 bases, with 11 bases between them. The CDR3 is 13 residues long. CDR3 sequence reads: CASTEIGYNEQFF. CDR3 bases: TGTGCCAGCACCGAAATTGGTTACAATGAGCAGTTCTTC.

This chain links TRBV25-1 with TRBJ2-7, with 11 bases aligning to TRBD1. The V gene's germline CDR1 is MGHDK and CDR2 SYGVNS. This CDR3 region has 14 residues. Losses at the gene ends were 7 bases for V and 2 bases for J; bases not matched to a gene: 4. CDR3 sequence reads: CASTGTGGPYEQYF. The CDR3 DNA reads TGTGCCAGCACCGGGACAGGGGGGCCCTACGAGCAGTACTTC.

This clonotype was counted only a few times. The chain carries TRBV21-1 and TRBJ2-7; the DNA was not compared with TRBD1, the D call given in the table. TRBV21-1 is annotated as a pseudogene. This CDR3 has 15 residues. This CDR3 reads CASSRQDRPFYEQYF. The CDR3 bases are TGTGCCAGCAGCAGGCAGGACAGGCCCTTCTACGAGCAGTACTTC.

The rearrangement links TRBV20-1 to TRBJ2-1; TRBD2 might be the D (6 bases). V was shortened by 7 bases and J by 4 bases, with 20 bases between the two germline ends. CDR1 and CDR2 from the germline V gene are DFQATT and SNEGSKA (reference sequence). CDR3 length equals 15 residues. The CDR3: CSVSLAVLSYNEQFF. CDR3 DNA sequence: TGCAGTGTGTCACTAGCCGTGTTGTCTTACAATGAGCAGTTCTTC.

About this clonotype itself: The junction departs from germline at one end; a sequencing error may be responsible. The rearrangement links TRBV6-6 to TRBJ2-7; 8 bases map to TRBD2. The CDR3 is 16 amino acids. CDR1 and CDR2 from the germline V gene are MNHNY and SVGAGI (reference sequence). The CDR3 nucleotides read TGTGCCAGTAGTTACATGGGACTAGGAGGGTCCTACGAGCAGTACTTC. It specifies CASSYMGLGGSYEQYF.